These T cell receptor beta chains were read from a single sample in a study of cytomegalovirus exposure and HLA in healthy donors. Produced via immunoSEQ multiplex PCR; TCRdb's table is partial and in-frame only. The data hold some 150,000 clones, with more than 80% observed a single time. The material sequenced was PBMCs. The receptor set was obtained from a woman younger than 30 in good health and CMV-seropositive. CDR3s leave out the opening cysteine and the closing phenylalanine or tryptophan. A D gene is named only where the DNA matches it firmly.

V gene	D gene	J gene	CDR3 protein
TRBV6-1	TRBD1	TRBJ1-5	ASKDRVSQPQH
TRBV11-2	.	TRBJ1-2	ASSLDQGDPYGYT
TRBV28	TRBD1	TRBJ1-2	ASSASRDRVADYGYT
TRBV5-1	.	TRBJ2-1	ASKLGGGMDNEQF
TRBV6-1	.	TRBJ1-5	ASSEGGDSNQPQH
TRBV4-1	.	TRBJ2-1	ASSQDGRGNSYNEQF
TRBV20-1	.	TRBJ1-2	SARDYGYT
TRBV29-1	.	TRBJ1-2	SVEDGGLIYGYT
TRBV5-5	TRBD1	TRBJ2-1	ASEFLWPSQGDEQF
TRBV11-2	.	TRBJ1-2	ASSSLTGRDFTNYGYT
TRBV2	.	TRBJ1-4	ASGPGTLRGNEKLF
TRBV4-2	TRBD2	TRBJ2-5	ASSQALAGGGPQETQY
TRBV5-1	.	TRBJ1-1	ASSLESNRVVGTEAF
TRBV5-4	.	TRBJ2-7	ASSPGTLAYEQY
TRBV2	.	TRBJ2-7	ASKGDTGPHEQY
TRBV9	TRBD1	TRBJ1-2	ASSGRTGDRYGYT
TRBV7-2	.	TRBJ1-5	ASRQSGDSNQPQH
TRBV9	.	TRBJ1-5	ASSVGPIGNQPQH
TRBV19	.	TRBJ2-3	ASRETRFFDTQY
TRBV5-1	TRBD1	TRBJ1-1	ASSWQGARTEAF
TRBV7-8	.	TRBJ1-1	ASRNRDTEAF
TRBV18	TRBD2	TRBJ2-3	ASYLSGGRTDTQY
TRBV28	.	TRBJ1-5	ASSLIETGPQH
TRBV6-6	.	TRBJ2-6	ASSYPSGANVLT
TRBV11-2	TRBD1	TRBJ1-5	ASSLDRDFQPQH
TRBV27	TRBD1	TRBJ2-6	ASSLTGQGLRGANGLT
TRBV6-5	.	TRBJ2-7	ASSPGLFGEQY
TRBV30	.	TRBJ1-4	AWSDMFGGRTNEKLF
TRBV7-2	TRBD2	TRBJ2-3	ASSFPGRGGPDTQY
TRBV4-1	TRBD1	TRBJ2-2	ASSQDTGDGGELF